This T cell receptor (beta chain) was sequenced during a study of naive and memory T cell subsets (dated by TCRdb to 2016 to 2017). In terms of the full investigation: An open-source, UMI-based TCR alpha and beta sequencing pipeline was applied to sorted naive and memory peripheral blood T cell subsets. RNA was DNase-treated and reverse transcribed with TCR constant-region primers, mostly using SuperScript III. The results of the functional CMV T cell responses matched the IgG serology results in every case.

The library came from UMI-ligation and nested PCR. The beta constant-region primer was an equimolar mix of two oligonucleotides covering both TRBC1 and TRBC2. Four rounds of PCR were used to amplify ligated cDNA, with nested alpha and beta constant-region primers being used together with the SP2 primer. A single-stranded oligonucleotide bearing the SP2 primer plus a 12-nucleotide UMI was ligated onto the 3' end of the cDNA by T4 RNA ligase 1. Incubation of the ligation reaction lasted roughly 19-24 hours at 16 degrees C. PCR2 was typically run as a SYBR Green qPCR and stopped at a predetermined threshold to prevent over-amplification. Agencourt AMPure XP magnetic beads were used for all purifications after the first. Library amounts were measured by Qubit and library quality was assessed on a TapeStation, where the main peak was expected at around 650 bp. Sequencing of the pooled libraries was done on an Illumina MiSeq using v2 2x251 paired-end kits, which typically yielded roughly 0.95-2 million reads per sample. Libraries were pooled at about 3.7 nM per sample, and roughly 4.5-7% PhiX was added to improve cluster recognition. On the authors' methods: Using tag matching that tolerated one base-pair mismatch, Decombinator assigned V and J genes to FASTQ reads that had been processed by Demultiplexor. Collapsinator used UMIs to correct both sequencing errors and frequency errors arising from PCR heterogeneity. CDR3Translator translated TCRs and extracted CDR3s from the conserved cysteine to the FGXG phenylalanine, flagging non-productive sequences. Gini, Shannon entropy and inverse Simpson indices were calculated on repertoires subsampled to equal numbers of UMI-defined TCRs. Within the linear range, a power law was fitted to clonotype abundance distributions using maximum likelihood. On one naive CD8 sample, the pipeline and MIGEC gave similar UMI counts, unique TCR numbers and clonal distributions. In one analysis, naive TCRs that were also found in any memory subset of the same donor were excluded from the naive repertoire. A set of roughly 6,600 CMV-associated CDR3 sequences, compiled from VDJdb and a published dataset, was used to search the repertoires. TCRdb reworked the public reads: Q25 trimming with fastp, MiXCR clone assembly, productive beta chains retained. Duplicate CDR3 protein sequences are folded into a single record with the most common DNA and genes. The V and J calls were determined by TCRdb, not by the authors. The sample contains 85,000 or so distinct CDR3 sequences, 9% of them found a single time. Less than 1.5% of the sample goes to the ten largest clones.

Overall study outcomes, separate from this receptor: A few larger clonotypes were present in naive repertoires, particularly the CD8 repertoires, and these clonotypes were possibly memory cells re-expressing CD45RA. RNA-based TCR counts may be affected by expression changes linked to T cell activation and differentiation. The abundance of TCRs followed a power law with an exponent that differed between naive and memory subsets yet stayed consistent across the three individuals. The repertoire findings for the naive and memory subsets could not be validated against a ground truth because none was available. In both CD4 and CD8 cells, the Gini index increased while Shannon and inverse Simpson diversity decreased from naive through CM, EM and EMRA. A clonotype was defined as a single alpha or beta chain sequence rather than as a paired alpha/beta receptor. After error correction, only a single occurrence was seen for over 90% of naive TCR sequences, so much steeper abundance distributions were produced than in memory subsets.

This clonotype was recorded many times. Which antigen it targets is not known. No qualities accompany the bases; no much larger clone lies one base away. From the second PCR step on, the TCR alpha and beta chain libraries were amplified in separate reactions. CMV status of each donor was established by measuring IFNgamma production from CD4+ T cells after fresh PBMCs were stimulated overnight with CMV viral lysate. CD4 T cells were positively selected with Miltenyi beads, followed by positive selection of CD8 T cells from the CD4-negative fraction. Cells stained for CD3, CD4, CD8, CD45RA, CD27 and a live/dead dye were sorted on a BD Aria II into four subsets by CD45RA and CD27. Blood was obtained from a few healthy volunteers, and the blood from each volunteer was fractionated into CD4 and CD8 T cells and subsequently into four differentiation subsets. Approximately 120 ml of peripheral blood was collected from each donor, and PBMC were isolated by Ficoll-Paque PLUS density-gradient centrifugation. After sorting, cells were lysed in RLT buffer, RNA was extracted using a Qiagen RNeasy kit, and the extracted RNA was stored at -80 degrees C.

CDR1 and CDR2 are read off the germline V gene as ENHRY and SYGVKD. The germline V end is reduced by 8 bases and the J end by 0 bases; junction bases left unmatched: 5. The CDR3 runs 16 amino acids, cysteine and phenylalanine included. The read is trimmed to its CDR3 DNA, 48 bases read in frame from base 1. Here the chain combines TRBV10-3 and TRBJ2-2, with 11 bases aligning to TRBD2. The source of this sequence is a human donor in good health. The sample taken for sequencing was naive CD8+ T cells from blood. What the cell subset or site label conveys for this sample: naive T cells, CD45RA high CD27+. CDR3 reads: CAIRGLAGANTGELFF. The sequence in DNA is TGTGCCATCCGAGGACTAGCGGGCGCGAACACCGGGGAGCTGTTTTTT.